The present entry profiles one TCR beta chain with its context. The record originates from a study of CD8+ T cells in alopecia areata. The CDR3 is 15 residues long. Trimming cost V 6 bases and J 6 bases, with 20 bases left between them. Germline loops: CDR1 MNHNS, CDR2 SASEGT. cDNA prepared by RNA extraction and subsequent reverse transcription served as the template for sequencing. TCRdb's copy holds only in-frame clones and misses some; the assay was immunoSEQ multiplex PCR. The data show over 150,000 clones, about 63% seen once. The material was CD4+ T cells sorted from blood, obtained at week 0. The sequence was collected from a human donor with alopecia areata. V and J are TRBV6-1 and TRBJ1-1, with D possibly matching TRBD1 (6 bases). The CDR3 loop reads CASRRPRGQYPEAFF. The CDR3 DNA reads TGTGCCAGCAGACGACCCCGCGGACAGTACCCTGAAGCTTTCTTT.